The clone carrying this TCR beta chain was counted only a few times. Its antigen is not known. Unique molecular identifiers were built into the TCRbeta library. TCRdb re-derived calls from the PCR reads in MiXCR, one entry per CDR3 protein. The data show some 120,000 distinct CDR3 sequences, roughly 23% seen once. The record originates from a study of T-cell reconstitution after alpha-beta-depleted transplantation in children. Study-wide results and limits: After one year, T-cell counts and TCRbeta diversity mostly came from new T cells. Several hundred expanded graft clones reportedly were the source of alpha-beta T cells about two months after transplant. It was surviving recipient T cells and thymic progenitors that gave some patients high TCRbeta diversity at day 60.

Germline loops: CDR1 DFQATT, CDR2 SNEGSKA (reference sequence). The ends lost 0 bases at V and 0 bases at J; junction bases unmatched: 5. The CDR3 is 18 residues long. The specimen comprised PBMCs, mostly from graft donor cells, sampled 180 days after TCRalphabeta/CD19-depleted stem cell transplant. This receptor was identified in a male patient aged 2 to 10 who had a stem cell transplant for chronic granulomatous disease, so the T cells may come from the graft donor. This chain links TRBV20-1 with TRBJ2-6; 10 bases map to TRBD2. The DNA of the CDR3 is TGCAGTGCTAGAGATCTAGCGGGGGCCCACTCTGGGGCCAACGTCCTGACTTTC. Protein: CSARDLAGAHSGANVLTF.